A single sample is the source of the 3 T cell receptor beta chains below, sequenced in a study of blood T cell repertoires in COVID-19. The method was immunoSEQ multiplex PCR; TCRdb's version includes in-frame clones alone and lacks a portion of them. The sample has about 200,000 clones, 65% to 85% seen once. The sample taken for sequencing was PBMCs or T cells enriched from blood (not recorded which). All receptors come from a man aged 40-55 years who had recovered from COVID-19.

This chain links TRBV7-2 with TRBJ1-2; D is undetermined. Per germline, CDR1 SGHTA and CDR2 FQGNSA. The CDR3 totals 14 residues. V lost 2 bases, J lost 8 bases, and 15 bases lay in between. The chain's CDR3 is CASSLLVGGYGYTF. CDR3 nucleotides: TGTGCCAGCAGCTTATTGGTCGGCGGATACGGCTACACCTTC.

The chain is built from TRBV5-1 and TRBJ1-3; weak D call: TRBD1 (6 bases). The CDR3 consists of 15 residues. Germline lookup yields CDR1 SGHRS and CDR2 YFSETQ. The ends were cut back, 0 bases at V and 7 bases at J, with 14 bases in the middle. CDR3 DNA: TGCGCCAGCAGCTTGGATGGACAAAGGGGGAACACCATATATTTT. Amino acid sequence: CASSLDGQRGNTIYF.

V and J are TRBV18 and TRBJ1-2, with D possibly matching TRBD1 (6 bases). Between the trimmed V and J ends, which lost 4 bases and 6 bases, there was a span of 21 bases. The CDR3 has 16 amino acids. Germline loops: CDR1 KGHSH, CDR2 LQKENI. The CDR3 DNA reads as TGTGCCAGCTCACTTAACCGACAGGTCGTCGAGGATGGCTACACCTTC. This codes for CASSLNRQVVEDGYTF.